One T cell receptor beta chain is described in this entry. This CDR3 is built from 14 residues. Trimming pared 2 bases from V and 7 bases from J, leaving 15 bases between. The germline gives CDR1 SGHNT, CDR2 YYREEE (reference sequence). The table came from immunoSEQ multiplex PCR; TCRdb's copy has only in-frame clones and leaves some out. The data hold roughly 100,000 clones, with approximately 90% observed a single time. This sample is drawn from a study of blood T cell repertoires in COVID-19. About the study: The United States, Italy and Spain supplied acute and convalescent COVID-19 samples. In each case, the material was cDNA or gDNA derived from T cells, B-cell-depleted T cells, or PBMCs.

This sequence was found in a woman aged 45-60 years in a cohort sampled during active COVID-19. The genes are TRBV5-4 and TRBJ2-5; weak D call: TRBD1 (5 bases). The sample consisted of peripheral blood. The CDR3 sequence: CASSLDGLGATQYF. DNA for the CDR3: TGTGCCAGCAGCTTAGACGGTCTTGGGGCGACCCAGTACTTC.